One and the same sample provided the 5 T cell receptor beta chains below, sequenced in a study of CD8+ T cells in alopecia areata. Extracted RNA was reverse transcribed, and the resulting cDNA served as sequencing template. The protocol was immunoSEQ multiplex PCR, while the TCRdb copy is restricted to in-frame clones and leaves out a portion. The profile shows approximately 120,000 clones, 47% of them singletons. The sample consisted of NKG2D-low CD8+ T cells sorted from blood. These receptors were collected from a human donor with alopecia areata.

Regarding this clone: Other DNA sequences in this sample translate to the same CDR3. In DNA, the CDR3 is TGCAGCGTTGTTTTGGGGGCAGACACTGAAGCTTTCTTT. It specifies CSVVLGADTEAFF. The rearrangement uses TRBV29-1 and TRBJ1-1; D may be TRBD1 (6 bases). The CDR3 is 13 amino acids. The V gene's germline CDR1 is SQVTM and CDR2 ANQGSEA. V lost 4 bases and J 3 bases, leaving 12 bases between the germline ends.

The genes are TRBV5-1 and TRBJ2-7; D may be TRBD1 (6 bases). The V end lost 2 bases, the J end lost 1 base, and 7 bases lay between the germline ends. CDR3 length: 13 amino acids. Germline V gene sequence: CDR1 SGHRS, CDR2 YFSETQ. CDR3 nucleotides: TGCGCCAGCAGCTTCAGGGGATCCTACGAGCAGTACTTC. Translating gives CASSFRGSYEQYF.

J is TRBJ2-3 and V is TRBV19, with a weak D call TRBD2 (6 bases). V lost 7 bases, J lost 1 base, and 12 bases lay in between. Germline-derived CDR1 and CDR2 are LNHDA and SQIVND (reference sequence). The CDR3 runs to 14 residues. For the CDR3, the DNA is TGTGCCAGTAAACGTAGGGAGGGCACAGATACGCAGTATTTT. Amino acid sequence: CASKRREGTDTQYF. The full variable domain, completed using reference TRBV19 and TRBJ2-3, is DGGITQSPKYLFRKEGQNVTLSCEQNLNHDAMYWYRQDPGQGLRLIYYSQIVNDFQKGDIAEGYSVSREKKESFPLTVTSAQKNPTAFYLCASKRREGTDTQYFGPGTRLTVL.

This clone has only a few counts. The chain is built from TRBV2 and TRBJ1-5; D remains unclear. CDR3 length equals 15 residues. Germline CDR1 SNHLY, CDR2 FYNNEI. The V end lost 1 base, the J end lost 1 base, and 8 bases lay between the germline ends. DNA for the CDR3: TGTGCCAGCAGTGAAGGGCCGACGAGCAATCAGCCCCAGCATTTT. Its translation: CASSEGPTSNQPQHF.

This chain links TRBV29-1 with TRBJ1-1, with a tentative D call TRBD1 (6 bases). This CDR3 is built from 10 residues. CDR1 and CDR2 from the germline V gene are SQVTM and ANQGSEA. CDR3 sequence reads: CGGGETEAFF. In DNA form, the CDR3 reads TGCGGAGGGGGAGAGACTGAAGCTTTCTTT.